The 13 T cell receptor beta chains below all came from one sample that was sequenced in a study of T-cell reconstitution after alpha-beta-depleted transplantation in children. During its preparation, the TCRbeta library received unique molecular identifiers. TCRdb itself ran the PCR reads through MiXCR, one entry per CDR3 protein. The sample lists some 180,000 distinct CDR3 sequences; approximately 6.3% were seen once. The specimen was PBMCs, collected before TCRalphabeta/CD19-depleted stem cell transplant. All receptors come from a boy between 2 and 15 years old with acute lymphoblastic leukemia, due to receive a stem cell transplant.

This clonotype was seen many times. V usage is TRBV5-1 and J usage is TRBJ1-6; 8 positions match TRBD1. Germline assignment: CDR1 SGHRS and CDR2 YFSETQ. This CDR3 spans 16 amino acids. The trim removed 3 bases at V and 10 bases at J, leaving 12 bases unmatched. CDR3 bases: TGCGCCAGCAGCTCGGACAGGGTAGGGAATGGATCACCCCTCCACTTT. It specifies CASSSDRVGNGSPLHF.

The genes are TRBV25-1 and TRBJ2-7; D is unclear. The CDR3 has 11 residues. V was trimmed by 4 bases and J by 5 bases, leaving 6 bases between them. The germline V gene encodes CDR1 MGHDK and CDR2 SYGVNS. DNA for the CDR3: TGTGCCAGCAGTGTAAAACACGAGCAGTACTTC. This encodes CASSVKHEQYF.

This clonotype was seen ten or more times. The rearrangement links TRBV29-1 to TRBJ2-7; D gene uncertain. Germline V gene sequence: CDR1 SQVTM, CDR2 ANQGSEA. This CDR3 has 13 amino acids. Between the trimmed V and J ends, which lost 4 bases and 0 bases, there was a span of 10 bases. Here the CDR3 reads CSVGTPDSYEQYF. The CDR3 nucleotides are TGCAGCGTTGGGACCCCGGACTCCTACGAGCAGTACTTC.

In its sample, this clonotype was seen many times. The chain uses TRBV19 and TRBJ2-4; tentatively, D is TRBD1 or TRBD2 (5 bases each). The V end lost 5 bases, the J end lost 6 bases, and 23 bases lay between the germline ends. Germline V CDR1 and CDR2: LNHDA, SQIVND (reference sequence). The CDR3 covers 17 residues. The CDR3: CASSPISTTVRVNIQYF. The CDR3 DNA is TGTGCCAGTAGTCCGATCTCGACGACAGTGAGGGTAAACATTCAGTACTTC.

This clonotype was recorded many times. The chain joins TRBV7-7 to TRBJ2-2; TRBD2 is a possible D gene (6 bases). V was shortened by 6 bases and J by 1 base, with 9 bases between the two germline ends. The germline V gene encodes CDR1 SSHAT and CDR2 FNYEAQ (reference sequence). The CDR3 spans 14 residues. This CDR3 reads CASSLGGNTGELFF. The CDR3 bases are TGTGCCAGCAGTTTGGGGGGGAACACCGGGGAGCTGTTTTTT. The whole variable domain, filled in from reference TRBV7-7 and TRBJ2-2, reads GAGVSQSPRYKVTKRGQDVTLRCDPISSHATLYWYQQALGQGPEFLTYFNYEAQPDKSGLPSDRFSAERPEGSISTLTIQRTEQRDSAMYRCASSLGGNTGELFFGEGSRLTVL.

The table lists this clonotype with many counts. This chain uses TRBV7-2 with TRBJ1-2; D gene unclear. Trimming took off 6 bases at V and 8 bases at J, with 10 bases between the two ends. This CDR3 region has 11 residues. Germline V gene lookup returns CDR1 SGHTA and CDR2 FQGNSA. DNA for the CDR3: TGTGCCAGCAGATACATGGACGGCTACACCTTC. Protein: CASRYMDGYTF.

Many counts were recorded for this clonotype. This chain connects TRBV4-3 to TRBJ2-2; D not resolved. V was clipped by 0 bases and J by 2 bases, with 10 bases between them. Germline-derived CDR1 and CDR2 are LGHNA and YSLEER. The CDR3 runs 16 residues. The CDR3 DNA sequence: TGCGCCAGCAGCCAAGAAGGTCAACTCAACACCGGGGAGCTGTTTTTT. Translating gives CASSQEGQLNTGELFF.

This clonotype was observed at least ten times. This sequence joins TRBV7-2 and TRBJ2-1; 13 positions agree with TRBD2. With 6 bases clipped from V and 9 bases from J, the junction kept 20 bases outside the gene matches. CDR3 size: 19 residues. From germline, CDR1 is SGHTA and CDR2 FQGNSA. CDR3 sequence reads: CASRPGTSGTPVLFGEQFF. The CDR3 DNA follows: TGTGCCAGCAGGCCCGGGACTAGCGGGACGCCGGTGTTATTTGGTGAGCAGTTCTTC.

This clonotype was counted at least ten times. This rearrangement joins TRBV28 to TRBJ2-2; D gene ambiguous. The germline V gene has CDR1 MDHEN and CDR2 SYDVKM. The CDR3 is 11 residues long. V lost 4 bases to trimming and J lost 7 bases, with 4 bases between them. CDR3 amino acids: CASSSGGELFF. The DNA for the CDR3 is TGTGCCAGCAGTTCAGGCGGGGAGCTGTTTTTT.

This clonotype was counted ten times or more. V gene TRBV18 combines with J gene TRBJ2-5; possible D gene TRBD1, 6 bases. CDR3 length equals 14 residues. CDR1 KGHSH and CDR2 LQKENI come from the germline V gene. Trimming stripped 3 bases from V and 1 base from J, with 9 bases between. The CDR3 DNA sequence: TGTGCCAGCTCACCCGGACAGTTCCAAGAGACCCAGTACTTC. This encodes CASSPGQFQETQYF.

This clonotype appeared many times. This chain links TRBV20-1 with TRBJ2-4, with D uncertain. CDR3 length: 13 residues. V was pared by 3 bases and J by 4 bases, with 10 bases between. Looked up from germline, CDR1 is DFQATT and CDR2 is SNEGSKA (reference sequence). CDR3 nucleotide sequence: TGCAGTGCTAGGGCACTTACAAAAAACATTCAGTACTTC. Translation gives CSARALTKNIQYF.

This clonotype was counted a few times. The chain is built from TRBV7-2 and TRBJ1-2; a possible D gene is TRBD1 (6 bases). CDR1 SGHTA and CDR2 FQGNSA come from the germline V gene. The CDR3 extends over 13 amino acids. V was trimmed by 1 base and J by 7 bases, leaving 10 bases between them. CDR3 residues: CASSLGRGGGYTF. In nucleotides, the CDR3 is TGTGCCAGCAGCTTAGGCAGGGGCGGTGGCTACACCTTC.

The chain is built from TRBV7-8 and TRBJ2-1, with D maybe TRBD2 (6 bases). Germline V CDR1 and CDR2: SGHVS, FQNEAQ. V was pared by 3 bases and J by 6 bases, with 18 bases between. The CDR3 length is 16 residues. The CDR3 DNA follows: TGTGCCAGCAGCTTTCTTAGCGGTACGGGGGTCAATGAGCAGTTCTTC. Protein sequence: CASSFLSGTGVNEQFF.